The 14 T cell receptor beta chains in this list originate from one sample, sequenced in a study of T cell repertoires in cytomegalovirus infection. In TCRdb, the reads were re-called with MiXCR into one record per CDR3 protein. The data hold a few hundred thousand distinct CDR3 sequences, with roughly 9% observed a single time. Sequenced material: PBMCs. All receptors derive from a human donor in good health (CMV status not recorded). Some clones in this sample may be carry-over from other donors' samples.

The rearrangement uses TRBV18 and TRBJ1-2, with a tentative D call TRBD1 (5 bases). The length of the CDR3 is 15 residues. With 3 bases removed from V and 8 bases from J, the gap between germline ends came to 19 bases. Germline values: CDR1 KGHSH, CDR2 LQKENI. In DNA form, the CDR3 reads TGTGCCAGCTCACCTAGTTCCGGGCTAAGGGGAGGCTACACCTTC. It is translated as CASSPSSGLRGGYTF.

J is TRBJ2-3 and V is TRBV20-1; D may match TRBD1 or TRBD2 (5 bases each). Germline CDR1 and CDR2: DFQATT and SNEGSKA (reference sequence). V shed 3 bases and J shed 1 base, with 14 bases lying between them. The CDR3 is made up of 15 amino acids. In DNA, the CDR3 is TGCAGTGCTAGGAGAGGGGAAGAGGGCACAGATACGCAGTATTTT. This codes for CSARRGEEGTDTQYF.

This clonotype was recorded at least ten times. The chain employs TRBV7-2 and TRBJ2-5; 14 nucleotides align to TRBD2. CDR3 length equals 16 residues. Germline trimming cut 7 bases from V and 5 bases from J; bases unmatched to any gene: 9. The germline V gene has CDR1 SGHTA and CDR2 FQGNSA. The CDR3 DNA reads TGTGCCAGCATCCGGGGACTAGCGGGGGCTACGGAGACCCAGTACTTC. This translates into CASIRGLAGATETQYF. The variable domain in full, with the rest retrieved from reference TRBV7-2 and TRBJ2-5, is GAGVSQSPSNKVTEKGKDVELRCDPISGHTALYWYRQSLGQGLEFLIYFQGNSAPDKSGLPSDRFSAERTGGSVSTLTIQRTQQEDSAVYLCASIRGLAGATETQYFGPGTRLLVL.

V usage is TRBV28 and J usage is TRBJ1-2; the match to TRBD1 covers 9 bases. The V and J ends lost 5 bases and 7 bases, in that order; junction bases with no gene match: 8. Germline lookup yields CDR1 MDHEN and CDR2 SYDVKM. The length of the CDR3 is 14 residues. The CDR3 loop is CASSGRDRVIGYTF. CDR3 nucleotides: TGTGCCAGCAGTGGTAGGGACAGGGTAATTGGCTACACCTTC.

This clonotype was seen ten or more times. The chain has TRBV7-8 and TRBJ1-4; 9 bases are shared with TRBD1. Germline V gene sequence: CDR1 SGHVS, CDR2 FQNEAQ. The CDR3 loop spans 14 amino acids. V trimming: 4 bases; J trimming: 4 bases; junction bases outside the gene matches: 1. CDR3 in DNA: TGTGCCAGCAGCTGGACAGGGGATAATGAAAAACTGTTTTTT. Protein product: CASSWTGDNEKLFF.

The CDR3 bases are TGTGCCAGCTCACCCAAACAGGGGATGGGCGAGCAGTACTTC. Its protein product is CASSPKQGMGEQYF. This rearrangement joins TRBV18 to TRBJ2-7; 7 bases are a match to TRBD1. This CDR3 is built from 14 residues. Germline CDR1 KGHSH, CDR2 LQKENI. With 3 bases clipped from V and 6 bases from J, the junction kept 8 bases outside the gene matches.

The rearrangement joins TRBV7-6 to TRBJ2-1; D is possibly TRBD1 or TRBD2 (5 bases each). The CDR3 spans 13 residues. With 5 bases removed from V and 8 bases from J, the gap between germline ends came to 13 bases. Germline CDR1 and CDR2: SGHVS and FNYEAQ. For the CDR3, the DNA is TGTGCCAGCAGCCCTAGTGAGGGGCATGAGCAGTTCTTC. Protein sequence: CASSPSEGHEQFF.

This clonotype was seen many times. V is TRBV7-8 and J is TRBJ1-5; D is perhaps TRBD1 (6 bases). This CDR3 is built from 17 residues. The V and J ends lost 1 base and 5 bases respectively, with 18 bases between them. Germline lookup yields CDR1 SGHVS and CDR2 FQNEAQ. CDR3 protein: CASSLEAVVGGHQPQHF. The CDR3 DNA is TGTGCCAGCAGCTTAGAAGCTGTTGTGGGGGGGCATCAGCCCCAGCATTTT.

This clonotype was observed at least ten times. J is TRBJ1-5 and V is TRBV7-3, with D maybe TRBD1 (6 bases). The CDR3 length is 13 residues. Trimming left V 5 bases short and J 4 bases short, with 9 bases between. Germline CDR1 and CDR2: SGHTA and FQGTGA. CDR3 loop: CASSAGQNQPQHF. CDR3 in DNA: TGTGCCAGCAGCGCCGGACAGAATCAGCCCCAGCATTTT. Filled out from reference TRBV7-3 and TRBJ1-5, the complete variable domain reads GAGVSQTPSNKVTEKGKYVELRCDPISGHTALYWYRQSLGQGPEFLIYFQGTGAADDSGLPNDRFFAVRPEGSVSTLKIQRTERGDSAVYLCASSAGQNQPQHFGDGTRLSIL.

This clonotype was observed at least ten times. This chain uses TRBV7-2 with TRBJ2-3; 9 nucleotides agree with TRBD2. This CDR3 is built from 16 residues. Trimming cost V 10 bases and J 5 bases; bases outside gene matches: 16. The V gene's germline CDR1 is SGHTA and CDR2 FQGNSA. Here the CDR3 reads CATTKRAGGLGDTQYF. The CDR3 DNA reads as TGTGCCACGACGAAGAGGGCGGGGGGGTTGGGAGATACGCAGTATTTT.

This clonotype was seen ten or more times. The V gene is TRBV29-1, the J gene TRBJ2-5; 12 bases are a match to TRBD2. Germline V lookup: CDR1 SQVTM, CDR2 ANQGSEA. This CDR3 is built from 15 residues. Trimming at V came to 7 bases and at J to 2 bases, leaving 8 bases not matched to a gene. This CDR3 reads CSASGLAGWQETQYF. CDR3 sequence (DNA): TGCAGCGCCTCTGGACTAGCGGGATGGCAAGAGACCCAGTACTTC.

This clonotype was found many times. The chain joins TRBV7-2 to TRBJ1-2; TRBD1 matches at 7 bases. The CDR3 loop spans 12 amino acids. Germline V gives CDR1 SGHTA, CDR2 FQGNSA. J was trimmed by 8 bases and V by 2 bases; bases with no gene match: 2. The CDR3 coding sequence is TGTGCCAGCAGCTTATCGACAGGGGGCTACACCTTC. It encodes CASSLSTGGYTF.

The sample holds many counts of this clonotype. V is TRBV7-2 and J is TRBJ2-1; 7 nucleotides match TRBD2. CDR1 and CDR2 (germline): SGHTA, FQGNSA. J gave up 3 bases and V 1 base, and 3 bases lay outside the gene matches. CDR3 length: 15 amino acids. This CDR3 is CASSLERGGYNEQFF. CDR3 nucleotide sequence: TGTGCCAGCAGCTTAGAGCGGGGAGGCTACAATGAGCAGTTCTTC.

The chain joins TRBV9 to TRBJ2-1; TRBD2 agrees at 11 bases. The CDR3 covers 16 residues. Germline V gene lookup returns CDR1 SGDLS and CDR2 YYNGEE. Germline trimming cut 4 bases from V and 2 bases from J; bases unmatched to any gene: 5. CDR3: CASSLAGGPPYNEQFF. DNA for the CDR3: TGTGCCAGCAGCTTAGCGGGAGGGCCCCCCTACAATGAGCAGTTCTTC. Filled out from reference TRBV9 and TRBJ2-1, the complete variable domain reads DSGVTQTPKHLITATGQRVTLRCSPRSGDLSVYWYQQSLDQGLQFLIQYYNGEERAKGNILERFSAQQFPDLHSELNLSSLELGDSALYFCASSLAGGPPYNEQFFGPGTRLTVL.